This T cell receptor beta chain was sequenced for a study of T-cell memory formation after mild COVID-19. Whole-study results and caveats: Those CD4+ clones that contracted were mainly in CM and EM (CD8+ ones in EMRA).

Per the germline V gene, CDR1 is LGHNA and CDR2 is YSLEER. The CDR3 is 16 amino acids. Trimming took off 4 bases at V and 0 bases at J, with 15 bases between the two ends. With respect to this clonotype: The antigen remains undetermined.

A 5'RACE reaction primed in the constant segment made cDNA libraries of TCR alpha and TCR beta, and these carried sample barcodes and UMIs. One entry per CDR3 protein, called by TCRdb with MiXCR from the 5' RACE reads. The repertoire consists of some 290,000 distinct CDR3 sequences, with 16% occurring once and the leading ten covering about 23%. This TCR came from a man aged 18 to 30 who had mild COVID-19 (a few samples of this study predate the infection). Cell type and time point are not known. The sample comprised PBMCs or a T cell subset sorted from them (not recorded which). The chain employs TRBV4-3 and TRBJ1-2, with D hard to call. CDR3 sequence (DNA): TGCGCCAGCAGCCCCGGTGAGGGCAAGGCTAACTATGGCTACACCTTC. Its protein is CASSPGEGKANYGYTF.